The 21 T cell receptor beta chains presented below share a single source sample, sequenced in a study of CD8+CD57+ T cells in acquired aplastic anemia. Profiling of TCR beta VDJ combinations and CDR3 sequences used genomic DNA as template. One entry per CDR3 protein, called by TCRdb with MiXCR from the reads. Of about 180,000 distinct CDR3 sequences listed, roughly three fifths were seen once; the top ten hold about two fifths. Patients included in sequencing had previously demonstrated CD8+CD57+ cell expansion by flow cytometry. Sequences were obtained from sorted CD4+, CD8+, or CD8+CD57+ T cells (not recorded which) from PBMCs. The receptors shown here come from a human donor with aplastic anemia.

J is TRBJ2-7 and V is TRBV2; D is unresolved. Germline V gene lookup returns CDR1 SNHLY and CDR2 FYNNEI. V dropped 4 bases and J dropped 6 bases, with 10 bases sitting between them. This CDR3 has 12 amino acids. The CDR3 bases are TGTGCCAGCAGTGGGAAGGGCCTCGAGCAGTACTTC. Translated, it gives CASSGKGLEQYF.

The chain has TRBV24-1 and TRBJ1-2, with D possibly TRBD1 on 5 matching bases. The ends were cut back, 5 bases at V and 8 bases at J, with 11 bases in the middle. The CDR3 sequence is 12 residues long. Germline values: CDR1 KGHDR, CDR2 SFDVKD. The CDR3 loop is CATSADWGGYTF. In DNA form, the CDR3 reads TGTGCCACCAGTGCCGATTGGGGGGGCTACACCTTC.

This chain connects TRBV13 to TRBJ1-6; 7 bases match TRBD1. This CDR3 has 14 amino acids. Trimming took 4 bases from V and 8 from J; bases not matched to a gene: 5. In germline, CDR1 is PRHDT, CDR2 FYEKMQ (reference sequence). The CDR3: CASSSGQLDSPLHF. The CDR3 nucleotides read TGTGCCAGCAGCTCGGGACAGCTGGATTCACCCCTCCACTTT.

This clonotype has just a few counts. This chain links TRBV2 with TRBJ2-5; no clear D gene. V was clipped by 1 base and J by 5 bases, with 8 bases between them. In germline, CDR1 is SNHLY, CDR2 FYNNEI. The CDR3 loop spans 13 amino acids. As DNA, the CDR3 is TGTGCCAGCAGTGAAGAAGGTGTGGAGACCCAGTACTTC. Translation gives CASSEEGVETQYF.

This chain joins TRBV7-2 and TRBJ1-5, with D uncertain. The germline CDR1 and CDR2 sequences are SGHTA and FQGNSA. V lost 0 bases and J lost 7, with 10 bases in between. The CDR3 is 14 amino acids. As DNA, the CDR3 is TGTGCCAGCAGCTTAGCCTGGGCCGGACAGCCCCAGCATTTT. Translating it yields CASSLAWAGQPQHF.

The chain recombines TRBV7-8 with TRBJ2-3, with D hard to call. V gave up 2 bases and J gave up 6 bases, with 6 bases separating them. CDR3 size: 12 residues. The germline gives CDR1 SGHVS, CDR2 FQNEAQ. This chain's CDR3 is CASSLFRDTQYF. The CDR3 coding sequence is TGTGCCAGCAGCTTATTCCGGGATACGCAGTATTTT. The full variable domain, its missing parts supplied by reference TRBV7-8 and TRBJ2-3, is GAGVSQSPRYKVAKRGQDVALRCDPISGHVSLFWYQQALGQGPEFLTYFQNEAQLDKSGLPSDRFFAERPEGSVSTLKIQRTQQEDSAVYLCASSLFRDTQYFGPGTRLTVL.

This sequence joins TRBV2 and TRBJ2-1; tentative D call: TRBD2 (5 bases). CDR1 is SNHLY and CDR2 is FYNNEI in the germline V gene. The CDR3 loop spans 13 amino acids. Trimming took 5 bases from V and 9 from J, leaving 14 bases between them. The CDR3: CASSFSSRGEQFF. In nucleotides, the CDR3 is TGTGCCAGCAGTTTTTCTAGCCGGGGTGAGCAGTTCTTC.

The chain is built from TRBV15 and TRBJ2-7, with 10 bases identical to TRBD1. With 7 bases clipped from V and 9 bases from J, the junction kept 12 bases outside the gene matches. The length of the CDR3 is 14 residues. Germline V gene lookup returns CDR1 LNHNV and CDR2 YYDKDF (reference sequence). The CDR3 is CATKKDRGVPGQYF. The CDR3 DNA follows: TGTGCCACCAAAAAGGACAGGGGGGTTCCTGGGCAGTACTTC.

This clonotype was seen only a few times. The CDR3 spells CSASQLANNEQFF. The CDR3 DNA reads as TGCAGTGCTAGTCAACTAGCGAACAATGAGCAGTTCTTC. V and J are TRBV20-1 and TRBJ2-1; 7 bases align to TRBD2. The germline V gene has CDR1 DFQATT and CDR2 SNEGSKA (reference sequence). This CDR3 comprises 13 residues. The V gene end was trimmed by 3 bases and the J gene end by 5 bases; junction bases not matched to a gene: 4.

This clonotype appeared many times. This clone may be a read error of a much larger clone one base away. The chain employs TRBV7-8 and TRBJ1-6; perhaps TRBD1 as D (5 bases). This CDR3 has 14 amino acids. Looked up from germline, CDR1 is SGHVS and CDR2 is FQNEAQ. CDR3 residues: CTSSLGGDGSPLHF. The CDR3 DNA reads TGTACCAGCAGCCTGGGGGGTGATGGGTCACCCCTCCACTTT.

The table lists this clonotype with a count of one. This chain links TRBV28 with TRBJ1-1; D not certain. V gave up 8 bases and J gave up 8 bases, with 3 bases separating them. This CDR3 spans 8 amino acids. Per germline, CDR1 MDHEN and CDR2 SYDVKM. CDR3 residues: CASYEAFF. For the CDR3, the DNA is TGTGCCAGCTACGAAGCTTTCTTT.

On this clonotype itself: An end of the junction differs from the germline gene, which may be a read error. The rearrangement uses TRBV5-1 and TRBJ2-7; TRBD1 might be the D (6 bases). This CDR3 comprises 15 residues. From germline, CDR1 is SGHRS and CDR2 YFSETQ. CDR3 DNA sequence: TGTGCCAGCAGCGCACAGGGCCCGTCCTCCTACGAGCAGTACTTC. Translated: CASSAQGPSSYEQYF.

This clonotype was recorded a few times. The chain links TRBV4-2 to TRBJ2-5; 10 bases match TRBD2. The germline V gene encodes CDR1 LGHNA and CDR2 YNFKEQ. V was pared by 5 bases and J by 2 bases, with 5 bases of the junction left unmatched. This CDR3 spans 15 amino acids. The CDR3 nucleotides are TGTGCCAGCAGCTTGACTAGCGGGTATCAAGAGACCCAGTACTTC. Translating gives CASSLTSGYQETQYF.

The sample holds a few counts of this clonotype. The chain recombines TRBV7-2 with TRBJ1-2; 7 nucleotides line up with TRBD1. The CDR3 is 14 residues long. J was trimmed by 4 bases and V by 6 bases; bases with no gene match: 8. Germline CDR1 is SGHTA and CDR2 is FQGNSA. CDR3 protein: CASSEGTDFYGYTF. DNA for the CDR3: TGTGCCAGCAGTGAGGGGACAGACTTCTATGGCTACACCTTC.

J is TRBJ2-7 and V is TRBV28; the match to TRBD2 covers 7 bases. Germline lookup yields CDR1 MDHEN and CDR2 SYDVKM. CDR3 length: 14 amino acids. V trimming: 5 bases; J trimming: 5 bases; junction bases outside the gene matches: 9. CDR3 DNA: TGTGCCAGCAGTACCGGGGGAGGGGCACACGAGCAGTACTTC. This encodes CASSTGGGAHEQYF.

The J gene is TRBJ2-1, the V gene TRBV15, with D tentatively TRBD1 (6 bases). The CDR3 spans 16 residues. Trimming pared 3 bases from V and 6 bases from J, leaving 18 bases between. Germline loops: CDR1 LNHNV, CDR2 YYDKDF (reference sequence). The CDR3 region is CATSSSRSGQGNEQFF. The DNA for the CDR3 is TGTGCCACCAGCAGCTCCAGGTCGGGACAAGGCAATGAGCAGTTCTTC.

The chain employs TRBV2 and TRBJ2-7, with 10 bases aligning to TRBD1. The germline V gene has CDR1 SNHLY and CDR2 FYNNEI. The J segment lost 3 bases and the V segment lost 6 bases, leaving 8 bases of the junction unmatched. The CDR3 sequence is 15 residues long. CDR3 coding DNA: TGTGCCAGCAGCCCGACAGGGGGCAAAGACTACGAGCAGTACTTC. It is translated as CASSPTGGKDYEQYF.

Regarding this clonotype: One end of the junction is discordant with germline, which a read error may explain. The chain uses TRBV25-1 and TRBJ2-5, with unresolved D. Germline V gene data show CDR1 as MGHDK and CDR2 as SYGVNS. This CDR3 has 13 amino acids. As DNA, the CDR3 is TGTGCCAGTAGTGACGATAGAAGGGAGACCCAGTACTTC. Amino acids: CASSDDRRETQYF.

The CDR3 region has the DNA TGTGCCAGCAGCTTGATCCTGATGAGTGAGCAGTTCTTC. This translates into CASSLILMSEQFF. The chain carries TRBV7-2 and TRBJ2-1; D ambiguous. Trimming took off 3 bases at V and 9 bases at J, with 12 bases between the two ends. This CDR3 region has 13 residues. Germline assignment: CDR1 SGHTA and CDR2 FQGNSA. The entire variable domain, with the rest obtained from reference TRBV7-2 and TRBJ2-1, is as follows: GAGVSQSPSNKVTEKGKDVELRCDPISGHTALYWYRQSLGQGLEFLIYFQGNSAPDKSGLPSDRFSAERTGGSVSTLTIQRTQQEDSAVYLCASSLILMSEQFFGPGTRLTVL.

This clonotype was counted ten times or more. The chain uses TRBV29-1 and TRBJ2-2; 9 bases are a match to TRBD1. Germline CDR1 reads SQVTM; CDR2 reads ANQGSEA. This CDR3 contains 16 residues. The V gene end was trimmed by 3 bases and the J gene end by 3 bases; junction bases not matched to a gene: 8. CDR3 amino acids: CSVDIGQGMYTGELFF. The CDR3 DNA follows: TGCAGCGTTGATATCGGACAGGGGATGTACACCGGGGAGCTGTTTTTT.

V and J are TRBV9 and TRBJ1-2, with D perhaps TRBD1 (6 bases). Germline V gene sequence: CDR1 SGDLS, CDR2 YYNGEE. The CDR3 length is 18 residues. The germline V and J ends were trimmed by 0 bases and 7 bases, with 25 bases remaining between them. The CDR3 is CASSVEPQGRGVVGGYTF. The CDR3 nucleotides read TGTGCCAGCAGCGTAGAGCCCCAGGGGAGAGGTGTGGTTGGTGGCTACACCTTC.